Shown below are 28 T cell receptor beta chains from a single sample sequenced in a study of T-cell reconstitution after alpha-beta-depleted transplantation in children. The TCRbeta library was prepared with unique molecular identifiers. One entry per CDR3 protein, called by TCRdb with MiXCR from the PCR reads. Among roughly 420,000 distinct CDR3 sequences, roughly 16% were seen once, and the ten largest hold 25% to 35%. Sequencing used PBMCs, mostly from graft donor cells, obtained 360 days after TCRalphabeta/CD19-depleted stem cell transplant. Receptor source: a boy younger than two who had a stem cell transplant for Wiskott-Aldrich syndrome, so the T cells may come from the graft donor.

This clonotype was detected a few times. This chain uses TRBV7-9 with TRBJ1-1, with D possibly matching TRBD1 (5 bases). Germline CDR1 reads SEHNR; CDR2 reads FQNEAQ (reference sequence). Trimming left V 3 bases short and J 0 bases short, with 11 bases between. The CDR3 length is 15 residues. The CDR3 DNA is TGTGCCAGCAGCTTTGGCAGGGCGATGAACACTGAAGCTTTCTTT. It is translated as CASSFGRAMNTEAFF.

The table lists this clonotype with a few counts. The rearrangement links TRBV12-3 or TRBV12-4 to TRBJ2-1; 7 bases fit TRBD1. This CDR3 is 16 amino acids long. The junction had 11 bases not matched to a gene; V was cut back by 3 bases and J by 6 bases. The CDR3 is CASSFNRGLGANEQFF. The CDR3 DNA reads as TGTGCCAGCAGTTTCAACAGGGGTCTCGGTGCCAATGAGCAGTTCTTC.

There are a few counts of this clonotype. The V gene is TRBV4-3, the J gene TRBJ1-1; no reliable D call. The germline V gene has CDR1 LGHNA and CDR2 YSLEER. CDR3 size: 13 residues. V was trimmed by 0 bases and J by 3 bases, leaving 5 bases between them. CDR3 sequence reads: CASSQELYTEAFF. CDR3 bases: TGCGCCAGCAGCCAAGAACTGTACACTGAAGCTTTCTTT.

V gene TRBV5-5 combines with J gene TRBJ2-1; 7 bases are a match to TRBD1. Germline CDR1 and CDR2: SGHKS and YYEKEE (reference sequence). The J segment lost 3 bases and the V segment lost 0 bases, leaving 6 bases of the junction unmatched. This CDR3 has 16 amino acids. The CDR3 here is CASSLEGQSLYNEQFF. CDR3 DNA: TGTGCCAGCAGCTTGGAGGGACAGAGCCTCTACAATGAGCAGTTCTTC. Full variable domain (outside the CDR3, taken from reference TRBV5-5 and TRBJ2-1): DAGVTQSPTHLIKTRGQQVTLRCSPISGHKSVSWYQQVLGQGPQFIFQYYEKEERGRGNFPDRFSARQFPNYSSELNVNALLLGDSALYLCASSLEGQSLYNEQFFGPGTRLTVL.

This clonotype appeared a few times. The rearrangement joins TRBV20-1 to TRBJ1-1; no reliable D call. The CDR3 covers 15 residues. CDR1 DFQATT and CDR2 SNEGSKA come from the germline V gene (reference sequence). Trimming cost V 1 base and J 0 bases, with 12 bases left between them. Written as DNA, the CDR3 is TGCAGTGCTAGAGGGTACCGGGATCTGAACACTGAAGCTTTCTTT. Its translation is CSARGYRDLNTEAFF.

CDR3 in amino acids: CASSKVNRDRQETQYF. The DNA of the CDR3 is TGTGCCAGCAGCAAAGTCAACCGGGACCGCCAAGAGACCCAGTACTTC. This chain connects TRBV21-1 to TRBJ2-5; the table calls TRBD1, which could not be checked here. TRBV21-1 is flagged as a pseudogene. This CDR3 region has 16 residues.

The chain combines TRBV12-3 or TRBV12-4 with TRBJ2-1; D is unresolved. The CDR3 is 13 residues long. V gave up 1 base and J gave up 4 bases, with 5 bases separating them. This CDR3 reads CASSLDEYNEQFF. The CDR3 DNA reads as TGTGCCAGCAGTTTAGACGAATACAATGAGCAGTTCTTC.

V gene TRBV3-1 combines with J gene TRBJ2-2, with 11 positions matching TRBD2. Germline CDR1 LGHDT, CDR2 YNNKEL (reference sequence). CDR3 length equals 18 residues. V shed 0 bases and J 3 bases; nucleotides not matched to a gene: 6. CDR3 in amino acids: CASSQEASGGLYTGELFF. The CDR3 DNA reads as TGTGCCAGCAGCCAAGAAGCTAGCGGGGGGTTATACACCGGGGAGCTGTTTTTT.

The rearrangement uses TRBV20-1 and TRBJ1-5, with D tentatively TRBD1 (5 bases). Trimming cost V 2 bases and J 4 bases, with 12 bases left between them. Germline V CDR1 and CDR2: DFQATT, SNEGSKA (reference sequence). The CDR3 has 14 residues. The CDR3 DNA is TGCAGTGCTAGAAGAGGGGTTGGAAATCAGCCCCAGCATTTT. Amino acids: CSARRGVGNQPQHF.

This clonotype occurred a few times. V gene TRBV7-8 combines with J gene TRBJ2-6; D is unresolved. The germline V and J ends were trimmed by 5 bases and 5 bases, with 7 bases remaining between them. Per the germline V gene, CDR1 is SGHVS and CDR2 is FQNEAQ. CDR3 length: 13 residues. CDR3 region: CASSPGRANVLTF. Written as DNA, the CDR3 is TGTGCCAGCAGCCCCGGAAGGGCCAACGTCCTGACTTTC.

This sequence joins TRBV4-1 and TRBJ2-1; 12 bases agree with TRBD2. From germline, CDR1 is MGHRA and CDR2 YSYEKL. The CDR3 sequence is 16 residues long. V was clipped by 3 bases and J by 3 bases; unmatched bases: 3. This CDR3 reads CASSHLLAGGYNEQFF. CDR3 bases: TGCGCCAGCAGCCATTTACTAGCGGGGGGCTACAATGAGCAGTTCTTC.

The chain is built from TRBV4-1 and TRBJ2-7; tentative D call: TRBD1 (6 bases). V lost 5 bases and J lost 1, with 15 bases in between. CDR3 length: 15 amino acids. Germline-derived CDR1 and CDR2 are MGHRA and YSYEKL. The CDR3 DNA sequence: TGCGCCAGCAGCAAACAGGGCCTAGCTTCCTACGAGCAGTACTTC. Translated, it gives CASSKQGLASYEQYF.

The rearrangement links TRBV19 to TRBJ2-7; TRBD2 might be the D (5 bases). The germline CDR1 and CDR2 sequences are LNHDA and SQIVND (reference sequence). With 10 bases removed from V and 3 bases from J, the gap between germline ends came to 10 bases. This CDR3 is built from 11 residues. The DNA for the CDR3 is TGTGCCACCAGGACTCTCTACGAGCAGTACTTC. Amino acid sequence: CATRTLYEQYF.

For the CDR3, the DNA is TGTGCCAGCAACACCTATTACGAGCAGTACTTC. This encodes CASNTYYEQYF. The chain is built from TRBV7-9 and TRBJ2-7; unclear D gene. Germline V gene data show CDR1 as SEHNR and CDR2 as FQNEAQ (reference sequence). The CDR3 totals 11 residues. Trimming removed 7 bases from V and 4 bases from J, with 8 bases in between. The full variable domain, rest sourced from reference TRBV7-9 and TRBJ2-7, is DTGVSQNPRHKITKRGQNVTFRCDPISEHNRLYWYRQTLGQGPEFLTYFQNEAQLEKSRLLSDRFSAERPKGSFSTLEIQRTEQGDSAMYLCASNTYYEQYFGPGTRLTVT.

The table lists this clonotype with many counts. V usage is TRBV5-6 and J usage is TRBJ2-2; 7 bases are shared with TRBD1. The germline V gene encodes CDR1 SGHDT and CDR2 YYEEEE. Unmatched junction bases numbered 13, after V lost 4 bases and J lost 4 bases. This CDR3 comprises 17 residues. The CDR3 DNA sequence: TGTGCCAGCAGCCGACGGTTGGCGACAGGGCCCACCGGGGAGCTGTTTTTT. Its protein is CASSRRLATGPTGELFF. The whole variable domain, filled in from reference TRBV5-6 and TRBJ2-2, reads DAGVTQSPTHLIKTRGQQVTLRCSPKSGHDTVSWYQQALGQGPQFIFQYYEEEERQRGNFPDRFSGHQFPNYSSELNVNALLLGDSALYLCASSRRLATGPTGELFFGEGSRLTVL.

This clonotype has a handful of counts. CDR3 bases: TGTGCCAGCTCGGGACTAGCGGGCCACGGCACCGGGGAGCTGTTTTTT. Amino acid sequence: CASSGLAGHGTGELFF. The V gene is TRBV18, the J gene TRBJ2-2; 12 bases map to TRBD2. The CDR3 is 16 amino acids. V lost 6 bases and J lost 4; bases outside the gene matches: 6. Germline lookup yields CDR1 KGHSH and CDR2 LQKENI.

The chain has TRBV24-1 and TRBJ2-1; possible D gene TRBD2, 6 bases. The V and J ends lost 5 bases and 1 base respectively, with 14 bases between them. CDR1 and CDR2 from the germline V gene are KGHDR and SFDVKD. The CDR3 is 16 amino acids. DNA of the CDR3: TGTGCCACCAGTGCCCCGGGAGTGCGGTCCTACAATGAGCAGTTCTTC. Translation gives CATSAPGVRSYNEQFF.

This clonotype was recorded a few times. The CDR3 spells CSVKGLAGDSEQFF. In nucleotides, the CDR3 is TGCAGCGTTAAAGGACTAGCGGGAGATAGTGAGCAGTTCTTC. The genes are TRBV29-1 and TRBJ2-1, with 13 bases fitting TRBD2. CDR3 length equals 14 residues. Germline lookup yields CDR1 SQVTM and CDR2 ANQGSEA. With 5 bases clipped from V and 9 bases from J, the junction kept 7 bases outside the gene matches.

This clonotype was counted a few times. This rearrangement joins TRBV4-3 to TRBJ2-7; D might be TRBD1 (7 bases). The CDR3 is made up of 13 amino acids. The ends were cut back, 0 bases at V and 6 bases at J, with 9 bases in the middle. In germline, CDR1 is LGHNA, CDR2 YSLEER. The CDR3 sequence is CASSQDRGAEQYF. The CDR3 coding sequence is TGCGCCAGCAGCCAAGACAGGGGGGCCGAGCAGTACTTC.

The CDR3 protein is CASSPRPGEETQYF. The CDR3 DNA sequence: TGTGCCAGCTCACCACGACCAGGGGAGGAGACCCAGTACTTC. This chain links TRBV18 with TRBJ2-5; D may be TRBD1 (6 bases). Trimming removed 1 base from V and 5 bases from J, with 11 bases in between. This CDR3 comprises 14 residues. The germline CDR1 and CDR2 sequences are KGHSH and LQKENI. The full variable domain, with the rest looked up from reference TRBV18 and TRBJ2-5, is NAGVMQNPRHLVRRRGQEARLRCSPMKGHSHVYWYRQLPEEGLKFMVYLQKENIIDESGMPKERFSAEFPKEGPSILRIQQVVRGDSAAYFCASSPRPGEETQYFGPGTRLLVL.

This clonotype showed up just a few times. The chain is built from TRBV12-3 or TRBV12-4 and TRBJ2-7, with 7 bases fitting TRBD2. Trimming took 3 bases from V and 6 from J; bases not matched to a gene: 5. The CDR3 covers 13 residues. CDR3 in DNA: TGTGCCAGCAGTTTCGGGGGGTATGCCGAGCAGTACTTC. This encodes CASSFGGYAEQYF.

This sequence joins TRBV11-3 and TRBJ2-7, with TRBD2 identical over 8 bases. CDR1 is SGHNT, CDR2 YENEEA, per germline. V lost 3 bases and J lost 0; bases outside the gene matches: 4. CDR3 length: 15 residues. In DNA, the CDR3 is TGTGCCAGCAGCTTTCCTGGACTAGCCTCCTACGAGCAGTACTTC. Translating it yields CASSFPGLASYEQYF.

This clonotype was seen a handful of times. The chain uses TRBV12-3 or TRBV12-4 and TRBJ2-7; 7 nucleotides align to TRBD2. CDR3 length equals 14 residues. Trimming cost V 3 bases and J 4 bases; bases outside gene matches: 6. The DNA for the CDR3 is TGTGCCAGCAGTTTTGAGTGGGAGGGGTACGAGCAGTACTTC. Its protein product is CASSFEWEGYEQYF.

The J gene is TRBJ2-1, the V gene TRBV11-2, with a tentative D call TRBD2 (6 bases). The CDR3 contains 16 residues. Germline values: CDR1 SGHAT, CDR2 FQNNGV. V lost 0 bases to trimming and J lost 6 bases, with 15 bases between them. The CDR3 loop reads CASSLDRVGLRNEQFF. The CDR3, as DNA: TGTGCCAGCAGCTTAGATCGGGTGGGACTCCGCAATGAGCAGTTCTTC.

The chain recombines TRBV7-2 with TRBJ2-7; D call uncertain. Deletions cut 5 bases from V and 0 bases from J, with 14 bases between. The germline V gene has CDR1 SGHTA and CDR2 FQGNSA. This CDR3 region has 15 residues. The CDR3 here is CASSPDVFFSYEQYF. DNA for the CDR3: TGTGCCAGCAGCCCGGACGTTTTCTTCTCCTACGAGCAGTACTTC.

The chain links TRBV5-1 to TRBJ2-3; D unresolved. The CDR3 extends over 13 amino acids. V gave up 1 base and J gave up 5 bases, with 8 bases separating them. CDR1 is SGHRS, CDR2 YFSETQ, per germline. CDR3 DNA: TGCGCCAGCAGCTTGATTAGCCAAGATACGCAGTATTTT. It encodes CASSLISQDTQYF. Full variable domain (rest looked up from reference TRBV5-1 and TRBJ2-3): KAGVTQTPRYLIKTRGQQVTLSCSPISGHRSVSWYQQTPGQGLQFLFEYFSETQRNKGNFPGRFSGRQFSNSRSEMNVSTLELGDSALYLCASSLISQDTQYFGPGTRLTVL.

V gene TRBV5-1 combines with J gene TRBJ1-5; D ambiguous. Germline CDR1 is SGHRS and CDR2 is YFSETQ. V lost 5 bases, J lost 3 bases, and 9 bases lay in between. The CDR3 consists of 13 residues. The CDR3 DNA follows: TGCGCCAGCAGACCGGGGTTCAATCAGCCCCAGCATTTT. It is translated as CASRPGFNQPQHF.

This sequence joins TRBV28 and TRBJ2-4; D is unresolved. V was trimmed by 2 bases and J by 0 bases, leaving 8 bases between them. The CDR3 is made up of 15 amino acids. Germline V lookup: CDR1 MDHEN, CDR2 SYDVKM. The CDR3 DNA is TGTGCCAGCAGTTTACGCATTCTAGCCAAAAACATTCAGTACTTC. It is translated as CASSLRILAKNIQYF.